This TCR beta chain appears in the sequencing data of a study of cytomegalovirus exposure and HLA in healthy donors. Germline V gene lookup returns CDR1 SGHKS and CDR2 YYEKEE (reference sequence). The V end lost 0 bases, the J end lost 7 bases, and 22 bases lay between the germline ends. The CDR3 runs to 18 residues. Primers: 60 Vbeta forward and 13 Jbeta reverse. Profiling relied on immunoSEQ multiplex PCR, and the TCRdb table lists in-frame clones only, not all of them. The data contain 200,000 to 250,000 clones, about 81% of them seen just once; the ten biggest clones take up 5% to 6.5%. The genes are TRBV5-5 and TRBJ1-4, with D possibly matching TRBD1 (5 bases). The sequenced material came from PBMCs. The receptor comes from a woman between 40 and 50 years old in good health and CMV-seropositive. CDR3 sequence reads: CASSLEYVGRQGGEKLFF. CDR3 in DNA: TGTGCCAGCAGCTTGGAGTATGTCGGTAGGCAGGGAGGTGAAAAACTGTTTTTT. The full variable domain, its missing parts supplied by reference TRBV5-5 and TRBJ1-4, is DAGVTQSPTHLIKTRGQQVTLRCSPISGHKSVSWYQQVLGQGPQFIFQYYEKEERGRGNFPDRFSARQFPNYSSELNVNALLLGDSALYLCASSLEYVGRQGGEKLFFGSGTQLSVL.